The 8 T cell receptor beta chains below all came from one sample that was sequenced in a study of T cell responses to AZD1222 COVID-19 vaccine. This table comes from immunoSEQ multiplex PCR, and its TCRdb copy is limited to in-frame clones, with some not included. The repertoire holds about 60,000 clones, with 60% to 85% as singletons. The source was peripheral blood, collected 28 days after the second AZD1222 dose. Source of these receptors: an adult who received the AZD1222 COVID-19 vaccine.

This chain links TRBV5-1 with TRBJ2-2; TRBD1 matches 7 bases. J was trimmed by 3 bases and V by 3 bases; bases with no gene match: 2. This CDR3 contains 14 residues. Germline lookup yields CDR1 SGHRS and CDR2 YFSETQ. Here the CDR3 DNA reads TGCGCCAGCAGCTCCGGACAGGACACCGGGGAGCTGTTTTTT. It encodes CASSSGQDTGELFF. Variable domain in full (rest from reference TRBV5-1 and TRBJ2-2): KAGVTQTPRYLIKTRGQQVTLSCSPISGHRSVSWYQQTPGQGLQFLFEYFSETQRNKGNFPGRFSGRQFSNSRSEMNVSTLELGDSALYLCASSSGQDTGELFFGEGSRLTVL.

This chain links TRBV15 with TRBJ2-7; the match to TRBD2 covers 10 bases. This CDR3 has 17 amino acids. Germline assignment: CDR1 LNHNV and CDR2 YYDKDF (reference sequence). J was trimmed by 1 base and V by 3 bases; bases with no gene match: 9. The CDR3 coding sequence is TGTGCCACCAGCAGCCACATAGCGGGGGGCGTATCCTACGAGCAGTACTTC. Its translation: CATSSHIAGGVSYEQYF.

The chain links TRBV3-1 (or the pseudogene TRBV3-2) to TRBJ1-1; 9 bases fit TRBD1. CDR1 is LGHDT and CDR2 is YNNKEL in the germline V gene (reference sequence). This CDR3 is 14 amino acids long. Losses at the gene ends were 2 bases for V and 14 bases for J; bases not matched to a gene: 12. CDR3 nucleotide sequence: TGTGCCAGCAGCCAATCAAGTTCCGGACAGGGGACCTTCTTT. Residues: CASSQSSSGQGTFF.

J is TRBJ1-2 and V is TRBV6-6, with D possibly matching TRBD1 (5 bases). Germline CDR1 and CDR2: MNHNY and SVGAGI (reference sequence). The V and J ends lost 11 bases and 7 bases respectively, with 17 bases between them. There are 12 residues in the CDR3. The CDR3 sequence: CAGYSNRGGYTF. CDR3 sequence (DNA): TGTGCCGGATACTCAAATAGGGGTGGCTACACCTTC.

The chain combines TRBV7-2 with TRBJ2-7; TRBD2 is a possible D gene (6 bases). Germline CDR1 is SGHTA and CDR2 is FQGNSA. The V end lost 7 bases, the J end lost 6 bases, and 22 bases lay between the germline ends. CDR3 size: 15 residues. For the CDR3, the DNA is TGTGCCAGCAACTCCCAGTCGGGGGTTCAGGGCGAGCAGTACTTC. Its translation: CASNSQSGVQGEQYF.

The chain combines TRBV3-1 (or the pseudogene TRBV3-2) with TRBJ2-5; D gene ambiguous. V was clipped by 4 bases and J by 5 bases, with 11 bases between them. Germline loops: CDR1 LGHDT, CDR2 YNNKEL (reference sequence). The CDR3 contains 13 residues. The CDR3 reads CASSLAEDETQYF. The CDR3 DNA reads TGTGCCAGCAGCCTAGCCGAGGACGAGACCCAGTACTTC.

The chain employs TRBV3-1 (or the pseudogene TRBV3-2) and TRBJ1-1; 9 bases fit TRBD1. This CDR3 is 14 amino acids long. Germline V gene data show CDR1 as LGHDT and CDR2 as YNNKEL (reference sequence). J was trimmed by 5 bases and V by 4 bases; bases with no gene match: 5. The chain's CDR3 is CASSRSGTGTEAFF. In DNA, the CDR3 is TGTGCCAGCAGCCGGTCCGGGACAGGGACTGAAGCTTTCTTT.

The chain uses TRBV27 and TRBJ2-3, with D maybe TRBD1 (5 bases). CDR3 size: 16 residues. Germline CDR1 and CDR2: MNHEY and SMNVEV (reference sequence). Trimming took 0 bases from V and 7 from J, leaving 17 bases between them. The CDR3 DNA reads TGTGCCAGCAGTTTATCGAGGCAGGGTGAGGAAAATACGCAGTATTTT. Encoded protein: CASSLSRQGEENTQYF.